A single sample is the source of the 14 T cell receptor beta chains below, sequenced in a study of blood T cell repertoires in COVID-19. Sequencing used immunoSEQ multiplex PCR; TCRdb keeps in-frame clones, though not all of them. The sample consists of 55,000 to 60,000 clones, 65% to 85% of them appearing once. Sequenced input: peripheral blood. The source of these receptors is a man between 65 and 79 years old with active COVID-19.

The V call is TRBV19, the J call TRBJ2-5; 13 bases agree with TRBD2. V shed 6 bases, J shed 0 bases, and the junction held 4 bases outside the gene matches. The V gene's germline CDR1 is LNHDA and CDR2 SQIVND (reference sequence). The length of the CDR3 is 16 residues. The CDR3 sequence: CASSRTSGGHQETQYF. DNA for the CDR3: TGTGCCAGTAGCCGGACTAGCGGGGGCCACCAAGAGACCCAGTACTTC.

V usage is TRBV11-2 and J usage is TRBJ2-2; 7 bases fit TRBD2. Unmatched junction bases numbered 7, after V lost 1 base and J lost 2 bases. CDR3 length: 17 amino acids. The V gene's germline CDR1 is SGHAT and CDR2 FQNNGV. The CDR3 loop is CASSLGPGGQNTGELFF. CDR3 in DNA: TGTGCCAGCAGCTTAGGCCCGGGAGGACAAAACACCGGGGAGCTGTTTTTT.

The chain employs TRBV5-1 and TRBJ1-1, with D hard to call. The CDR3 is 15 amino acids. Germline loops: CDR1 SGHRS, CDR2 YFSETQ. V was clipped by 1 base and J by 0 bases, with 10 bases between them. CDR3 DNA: TGCGCCAGCAGCTTGAGAGCAGGAATGAACACTGAAGCTTTCTTT. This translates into CASSLRAGMNTEAFF. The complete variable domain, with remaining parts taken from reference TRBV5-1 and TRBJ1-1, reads KAGVTQTPRYLIKTRGQQVTLSCSPISGHRSVSWYQQTPGQGLQFLFEYFSETQRNKGNFPGRFSGRQFSNSRSEMNVSTLELGDSALYLCASSLRAGMNTEAFFGQGTRLTVV.

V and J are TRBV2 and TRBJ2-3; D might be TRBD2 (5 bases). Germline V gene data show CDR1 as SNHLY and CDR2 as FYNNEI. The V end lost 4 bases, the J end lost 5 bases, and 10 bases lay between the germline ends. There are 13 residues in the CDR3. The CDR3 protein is CASSVFEGDTQYF. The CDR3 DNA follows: TGTGCCAGCAGTGTGTTTGAGGGAGATACGCAGTATTTT.

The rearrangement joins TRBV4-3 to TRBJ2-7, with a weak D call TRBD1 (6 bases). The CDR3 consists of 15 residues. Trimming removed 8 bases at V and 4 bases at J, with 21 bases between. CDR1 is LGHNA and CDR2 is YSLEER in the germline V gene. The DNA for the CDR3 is TGCGCCAGCGCTAAGAACGGGGCAGGGGTGTACGAGCAGTACTTC. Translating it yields CASAKNGAGVYEQYF.

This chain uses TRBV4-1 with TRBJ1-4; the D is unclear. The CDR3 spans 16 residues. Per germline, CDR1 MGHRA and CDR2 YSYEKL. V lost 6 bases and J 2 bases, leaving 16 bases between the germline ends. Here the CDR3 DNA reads TGCGCCAGCAGTTTTATCGAGGGAAATACTAATGAAAAACTGTTTTTT. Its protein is CASSFIEGNTNEKLFF.

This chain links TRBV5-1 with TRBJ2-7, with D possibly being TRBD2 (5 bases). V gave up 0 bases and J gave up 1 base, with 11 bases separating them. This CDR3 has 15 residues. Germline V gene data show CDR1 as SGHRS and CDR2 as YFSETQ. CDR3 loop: CASSLVIGESYEQYF. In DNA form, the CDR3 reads TGCGCCAGCAGCTTGGTTATCGGGGAATCCTACGAGCAGTACTTC.

The chain's CDR3 is CASSLFGSAESVETQYF. The CDR3 region has the DNA TGTGCCAGCAGCTTGTTCGGGAGCGCCGAGTCTGTAGAGACCCAGTACTTC. The chain joins TRBV5-6 to TRBJ2-5, with a possible D match to TRBD2 (6 bases). Trimming stripped 1 base from V and 4 bases from J, with 20 bases between. The CDR3 is made up of 17 amino acids. Per germline, CDR1 SGHDT and CDR2 YYEEEE.

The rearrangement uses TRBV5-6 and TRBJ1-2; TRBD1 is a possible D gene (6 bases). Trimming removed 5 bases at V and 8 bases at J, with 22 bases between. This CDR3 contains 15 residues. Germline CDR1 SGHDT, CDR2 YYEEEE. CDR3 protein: CASRGTGILTRGYTF. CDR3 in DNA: TGTGCCAGCAGAGGAACAGGGATCCTCACGCGAGGCTACACCTTC.

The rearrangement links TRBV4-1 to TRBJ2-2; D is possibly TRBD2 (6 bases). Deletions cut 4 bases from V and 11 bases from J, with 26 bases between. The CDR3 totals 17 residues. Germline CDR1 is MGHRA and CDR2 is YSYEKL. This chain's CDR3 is CASSLKISGDGGGELFF. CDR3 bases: TGCGCCAGCAGCCTAAAAATTTCGGGGGACGGAGGTGGTGAGCTGTTTTTT.

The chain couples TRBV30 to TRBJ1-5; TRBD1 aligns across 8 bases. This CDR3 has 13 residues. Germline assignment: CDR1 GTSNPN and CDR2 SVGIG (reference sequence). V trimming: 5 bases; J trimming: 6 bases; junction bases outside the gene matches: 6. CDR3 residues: CAWDRGMGQPQHF. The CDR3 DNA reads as TGTGCCTGGGACAGGGGAATGGGTCAGCCCCAGCATTTT.

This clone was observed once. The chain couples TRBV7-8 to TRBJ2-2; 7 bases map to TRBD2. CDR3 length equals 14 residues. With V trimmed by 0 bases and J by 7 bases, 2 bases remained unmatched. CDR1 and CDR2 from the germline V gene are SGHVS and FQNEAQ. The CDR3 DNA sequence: TGTGCCAGCAGCTTAGCGACTAGCAGCGGGGAGCTGTTTTTT. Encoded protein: CASSLATSSGELFF.

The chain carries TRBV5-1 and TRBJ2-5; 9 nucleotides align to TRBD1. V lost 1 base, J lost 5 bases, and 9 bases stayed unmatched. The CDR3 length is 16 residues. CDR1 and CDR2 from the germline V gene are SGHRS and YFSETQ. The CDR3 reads CASSLSPGQGTETQYF. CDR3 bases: TGCGCCAGCAGCTTGTCACCGGGACAGGGTACGGAGACCCAGTACTTC.

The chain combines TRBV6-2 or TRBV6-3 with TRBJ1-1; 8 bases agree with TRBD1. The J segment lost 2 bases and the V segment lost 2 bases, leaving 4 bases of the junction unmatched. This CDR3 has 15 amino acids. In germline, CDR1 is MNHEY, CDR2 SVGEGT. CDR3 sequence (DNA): TGTGCCAGCAGTTACAGGACAGGGTTTAACACTGAAGCTTTCTTT. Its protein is CASSYRTGFNTEAFF.